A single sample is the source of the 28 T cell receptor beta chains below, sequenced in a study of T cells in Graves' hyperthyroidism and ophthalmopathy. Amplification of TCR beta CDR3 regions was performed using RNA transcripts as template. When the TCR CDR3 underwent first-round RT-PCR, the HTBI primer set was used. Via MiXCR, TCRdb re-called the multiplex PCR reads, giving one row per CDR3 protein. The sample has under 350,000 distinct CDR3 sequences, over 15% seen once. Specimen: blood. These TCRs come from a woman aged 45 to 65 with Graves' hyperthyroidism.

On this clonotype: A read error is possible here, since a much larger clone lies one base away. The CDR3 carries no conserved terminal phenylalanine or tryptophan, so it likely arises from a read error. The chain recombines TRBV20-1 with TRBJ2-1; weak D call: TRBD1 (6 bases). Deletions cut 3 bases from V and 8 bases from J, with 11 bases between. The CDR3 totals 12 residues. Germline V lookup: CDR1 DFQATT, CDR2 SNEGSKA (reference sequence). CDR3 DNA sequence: TGCAGTGCTAGTTACAGGGTCCATGAGCAGTTCTCC. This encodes CSASYRVHEQFS.

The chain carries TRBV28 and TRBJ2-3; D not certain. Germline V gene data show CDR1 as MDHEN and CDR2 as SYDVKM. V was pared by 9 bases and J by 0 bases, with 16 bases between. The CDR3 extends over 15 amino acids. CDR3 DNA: TGTGCCAGTTCTGACCCCCCATTGAGCACAGATACGCAGTATTTT. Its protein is CASSDPPLSTDTQYF.

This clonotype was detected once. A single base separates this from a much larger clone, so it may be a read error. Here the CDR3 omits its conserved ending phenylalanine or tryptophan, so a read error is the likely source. In DNA, the CDR3 is TGCGCCAGCTCCGCGGGGGGGAGCTCCTACAATGAGCAGTTCCTC. It codes for CASSAGGSSYNEQFL. The V and J genes are TRBV5-1 and TRBJ2-1, with 9 positions matching TRBD2. Per germline, CDR1 SGHRS and CDR2 YFSETQ. The CDR3 loop spans 15 amino acids. Germline trimming cut 7 bases from V and 0 bases from J; bases unmatched to any gene: 5.

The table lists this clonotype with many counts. The CDR3 sequence: CASSLGSPGVQETQYF. CDR3 sequence (DNA): TGCGCCAGCAGCTTGGGTTCGCCAGGGGTCCAAGAGACCCAGTACTTC. The chain combines TRBV5-1 with TRBJ2-5; D perhaps matches TRBD1 (6 bases). Per the germline V gene, CDR1 is SGHRS and CDR2 is YFSETQ. This CDR3 has 16 residues. Between the trimmed V and J ends, which lost 0 bases and 1 base, there was a span of 13 bases.

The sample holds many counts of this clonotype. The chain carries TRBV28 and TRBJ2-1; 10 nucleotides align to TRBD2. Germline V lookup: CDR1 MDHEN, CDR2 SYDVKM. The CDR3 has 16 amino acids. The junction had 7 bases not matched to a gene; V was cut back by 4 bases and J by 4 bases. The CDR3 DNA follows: TGTGCCAGCAGTTCCCTCAGCGGGAGGGCGTACAATGAGCAGTTCTTC. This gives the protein CASSSLSGRAYNEQFF.

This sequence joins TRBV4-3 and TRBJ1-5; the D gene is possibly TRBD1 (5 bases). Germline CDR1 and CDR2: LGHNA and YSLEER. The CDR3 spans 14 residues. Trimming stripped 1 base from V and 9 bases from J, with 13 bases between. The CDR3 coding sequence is TGCGCCAGCAGCCAAGCGGGGGGAGAGCGGCCCCAGCATTTT. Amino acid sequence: CASSQAGGERPQHF.

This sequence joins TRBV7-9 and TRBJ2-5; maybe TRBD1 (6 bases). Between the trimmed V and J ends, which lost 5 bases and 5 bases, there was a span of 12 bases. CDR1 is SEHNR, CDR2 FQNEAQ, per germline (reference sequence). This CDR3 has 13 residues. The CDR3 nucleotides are TGTGCCAGCAGCCTCAACAGGGAGGAGACCCAGTACTTC. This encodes CASSLNREETQYF.

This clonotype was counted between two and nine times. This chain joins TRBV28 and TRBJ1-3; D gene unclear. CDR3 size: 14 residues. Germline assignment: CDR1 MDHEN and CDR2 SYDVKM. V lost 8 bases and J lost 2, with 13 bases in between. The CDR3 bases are TGTGCCAGCGCTCGTGGTACAGCTGGAAACACCATATATTTT. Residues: CASARGTAGNTIYF.

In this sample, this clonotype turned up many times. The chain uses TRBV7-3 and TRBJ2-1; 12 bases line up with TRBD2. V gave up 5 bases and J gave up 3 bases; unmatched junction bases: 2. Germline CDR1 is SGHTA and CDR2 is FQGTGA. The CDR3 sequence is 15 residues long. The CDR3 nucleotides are TGTGCCAGCAGCCAACTAGCGGGGGGCTACAATGAGCAGTTCTTC. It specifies CASSQLAGGYNEQFF.

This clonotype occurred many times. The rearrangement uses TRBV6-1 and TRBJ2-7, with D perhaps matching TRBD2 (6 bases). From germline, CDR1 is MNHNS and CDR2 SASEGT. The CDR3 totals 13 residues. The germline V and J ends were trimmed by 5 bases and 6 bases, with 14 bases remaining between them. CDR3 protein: CASSFSREGEQYF. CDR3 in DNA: TGTGCCAGCAGTTTTTCGCGGGAAGGCGAGCAGTACTTC.

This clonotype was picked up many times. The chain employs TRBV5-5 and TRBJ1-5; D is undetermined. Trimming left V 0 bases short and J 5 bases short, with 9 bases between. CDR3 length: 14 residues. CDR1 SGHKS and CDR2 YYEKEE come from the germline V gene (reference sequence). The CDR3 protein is CASSLELGYQPQHF. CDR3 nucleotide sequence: TGTGCCAGCAGCTTGGAGCTGGGGTATCAGCCCCAGCATTTT.

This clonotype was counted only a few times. The CDR3 region is CASVRRGRDTEAFF. The DNA of the CDR3 is TGTGCCAGCGTCAGGCGGGGCCGAGACACTGAAGCTTTCTTT. This chain joins TRBV6-1 and TRBJ1-1; possible D gene TRBD1, 5 bases. V shed 8 bases and J shed 3 bases, with 16 bases lying between them. The germline gives CDR1 MNHNS, CDR2 SASEGT. The CDR3 spans 14 residues.

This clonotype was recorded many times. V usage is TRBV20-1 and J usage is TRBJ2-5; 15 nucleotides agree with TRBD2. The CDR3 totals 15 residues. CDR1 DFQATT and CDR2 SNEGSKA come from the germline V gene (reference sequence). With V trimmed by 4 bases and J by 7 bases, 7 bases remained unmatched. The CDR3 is CSATGLAGGPGTQYF. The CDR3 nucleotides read TGCAGTGCTACCGGACTAGCGGGGGGGCCGGGGACCCAGTACTTC.

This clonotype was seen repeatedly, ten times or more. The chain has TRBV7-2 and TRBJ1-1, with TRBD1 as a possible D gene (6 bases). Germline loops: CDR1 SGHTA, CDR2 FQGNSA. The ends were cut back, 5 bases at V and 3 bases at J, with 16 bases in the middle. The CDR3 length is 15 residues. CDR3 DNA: TGTGCCAGCAGCCCCGAGACAGGTTTGTACACTGAAGCTTTCTTT. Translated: CASSPETGLYTEAFF.

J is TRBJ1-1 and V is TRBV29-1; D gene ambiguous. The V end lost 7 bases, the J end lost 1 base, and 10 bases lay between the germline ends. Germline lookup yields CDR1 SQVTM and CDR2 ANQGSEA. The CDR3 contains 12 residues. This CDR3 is CSALGRNTEAFF. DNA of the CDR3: TGCAGCGCCTTGGGAAGGAACACTGAAGCTTTCTTT.

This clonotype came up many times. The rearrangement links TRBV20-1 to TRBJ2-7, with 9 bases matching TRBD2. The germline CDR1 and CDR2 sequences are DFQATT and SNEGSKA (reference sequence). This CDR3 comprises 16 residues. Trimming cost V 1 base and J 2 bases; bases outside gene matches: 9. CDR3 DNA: TGCAGTGCTAGAGGGAGCGGGACTAGCCGACCCTACGAGCAGTACTTC. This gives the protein CSARGSGTSRPYEQYF.

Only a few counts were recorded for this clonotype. The CDR3 spells CASSQPVLLPEAFF. The CDR3 coding sequence is TGTGCCAGCAGTCAGCCCGTACTGCTCCCTGAAGCTTTCTTT. The chain has TRBV28 and TRBJ1-1; no clear D gene. This CDR3 is built from 14 residues. The ends were cut back, 5 bases at V and 6 bases at J, with 16 bases in the middle. Germline V gene sequence: CDR1 MDHEN, CDR2 SYDVKM.

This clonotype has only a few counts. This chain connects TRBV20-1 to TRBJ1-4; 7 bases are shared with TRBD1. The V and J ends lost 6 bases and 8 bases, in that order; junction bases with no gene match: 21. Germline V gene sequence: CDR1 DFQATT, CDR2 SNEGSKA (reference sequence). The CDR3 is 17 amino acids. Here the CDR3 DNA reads TGCAGTGCCGAGAACCGAGACAGGGAAGGGGTGGGGGAAAAACTGTTTTTT. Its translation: CSAENRDREGVGEKLFF.

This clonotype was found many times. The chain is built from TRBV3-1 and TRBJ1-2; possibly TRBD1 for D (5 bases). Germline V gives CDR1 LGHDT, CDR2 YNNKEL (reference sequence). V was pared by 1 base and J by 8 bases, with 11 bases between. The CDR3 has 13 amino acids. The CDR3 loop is CASSQGKGLGYTF. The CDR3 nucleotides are TGTGCCAGCAGCCAAGGGAAGGGGCTCGGCTACACCTTC.

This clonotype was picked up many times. CDR3 in amino acids: CAIGLAGVGGEQFF. CDR3 DNA: TGTGCCATAGGACTAGCGGGAGTTGGCGGTGAGCAGTTCTTC. V is TRBV27 and J is TRBJ2-1; the match to TRBD2 covers 13 bases. This CDR3 is 14 amino acids long. CDR1 is MNHEY and CDR2 is SMNVEV in the germline V gene (reference sequence). Trimming took 10 bases from V and 9 from J; bases not matched to a gene: 9.

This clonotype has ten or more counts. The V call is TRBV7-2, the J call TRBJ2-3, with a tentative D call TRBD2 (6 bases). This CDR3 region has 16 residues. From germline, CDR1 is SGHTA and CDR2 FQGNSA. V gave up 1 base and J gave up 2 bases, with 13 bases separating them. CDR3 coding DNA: TGTGCCAGCAGCTTAGTGGTAGCGGAACCCACAGATACGCAGTATTTT. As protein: CASSLVVAEPTDTQYF.

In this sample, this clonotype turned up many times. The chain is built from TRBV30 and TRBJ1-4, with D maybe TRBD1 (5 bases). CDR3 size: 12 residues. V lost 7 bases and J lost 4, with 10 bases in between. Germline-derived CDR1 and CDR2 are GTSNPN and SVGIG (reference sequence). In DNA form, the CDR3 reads TGTGCCTCCGGGACGTATAATGAAAAACTGTTTTTT. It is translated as CASGTYNEKLFF.

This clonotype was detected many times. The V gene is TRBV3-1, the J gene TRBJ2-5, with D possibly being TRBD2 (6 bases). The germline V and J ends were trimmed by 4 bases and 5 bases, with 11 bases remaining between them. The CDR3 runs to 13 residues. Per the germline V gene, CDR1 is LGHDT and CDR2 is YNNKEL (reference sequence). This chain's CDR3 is CASSRRRVETQYF. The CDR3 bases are TGTGCCAGCAGCCGGCGGAGGGTGGAGACCCAGTACTTC.

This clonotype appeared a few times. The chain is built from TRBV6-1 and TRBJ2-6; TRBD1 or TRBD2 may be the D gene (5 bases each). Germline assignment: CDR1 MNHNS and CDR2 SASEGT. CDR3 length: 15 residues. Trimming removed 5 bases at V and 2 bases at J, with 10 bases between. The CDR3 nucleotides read TGTGCCAGCAGTCCCCTGGGGGCTGGGGCCAACGTCCTGACTTTC. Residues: CASSPLGAGANVLTF.

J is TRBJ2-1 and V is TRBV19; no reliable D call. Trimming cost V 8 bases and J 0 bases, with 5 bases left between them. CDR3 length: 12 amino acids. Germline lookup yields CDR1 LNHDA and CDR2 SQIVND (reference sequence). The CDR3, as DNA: TGTGCCAGTGGAATCTCCTACAATGAGCAGTTCTTC. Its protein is CASGISYNEQFF.

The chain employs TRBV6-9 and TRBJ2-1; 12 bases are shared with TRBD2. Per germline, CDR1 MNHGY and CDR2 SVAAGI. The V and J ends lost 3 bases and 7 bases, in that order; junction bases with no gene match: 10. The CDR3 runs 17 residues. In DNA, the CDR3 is TGTGCCAGCAGTTACCGAAAGACTAGCGGGAGTTCTAATGAGCAGTTCTTC. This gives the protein CASSYRKTSGSSNEQFF.

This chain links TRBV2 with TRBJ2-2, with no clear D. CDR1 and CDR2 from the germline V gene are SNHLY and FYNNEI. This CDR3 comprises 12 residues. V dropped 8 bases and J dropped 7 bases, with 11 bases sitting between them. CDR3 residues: CASRDSLGELFF. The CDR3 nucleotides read TGTGCCAGCCGCGACTCCCTCGGGGAGCTGTTTTTT.

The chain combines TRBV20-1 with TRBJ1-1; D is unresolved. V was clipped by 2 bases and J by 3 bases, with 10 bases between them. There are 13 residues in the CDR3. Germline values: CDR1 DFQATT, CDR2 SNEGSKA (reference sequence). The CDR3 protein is CSARLDGDTEAFF. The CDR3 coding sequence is TGCAGTGCTAGACTAGACGGGGACACTGAAGCTTTCTTT.